One sample yielded the 13 T cell receptor beta chains listed below, sequenced in a study of patients and donors after allogeneic stem cell transplantation. A single record per CDR3 protein comes from TCRdb applying MiXCR to the RT-PCR reads. The data hold roughly 960,000 distinct CDR3 sequences, with under 20% observed a single time. Sequenced material: blood, either unsorted or a sorted T cell fraction (not recorded which). These receptors originate from a human donor who was either an allogeneic HSCT recipient or a stem cell or donor lymphocyte infusion donor (not recorded which). It is not recorded whose cells these are; they may come from a transplant donor.

This clonotype has ten or more counts. The DNA for the CDR3 is TGTGCCACCAGTGATCGGGGGGCAGGGAATGAGCAGTTCTTC. Protein: CATSDRGAGNEQFF. The chain carries TRBV24-1 and TRBJ2-1, with D tentatively TRBD2 (7 bases). The germline gives CDR1 KGHDR, CDR2 SFDVKD. Trimming removed 3 bases at V and 7 bases at J, with 12 bases between. The CDR3 sequence is 14 residues long.

Only a few counts were recorded for this clonotype. The chain carries TRBV29-1 and TRBJ1-2; D perhaps matches TRBD1 (5 bases). This CDR3 region has 11 residues. Trimming shortened V by 6 bases and J by 8 bases, and 13 bases separated the two germline ends. Germline CDR1 SQVTM, CDR2 ANQGSEA. The CDR3 loop reads CSVDSLRGYTF. Written as DNA, the CDR3 is TGCAGCGTAGACAGTCTTCGCGGCTACACCTTC.

This sequence joins TRBV29-1 and TRBJ2-7; D possibly corresponds to TRBD1 (5 bases). The CDR3 loop spans 14 amino acids. CDR1 and CDR2 (germline): SQVTM, ANQGSEA. V dropped 0 bases and J dropped 1 base, with 10 bases sitting between them. The CDR3 loop reads CSVEDRGSSYEQYF. The CDR3, as DNA: TGCAGCGTTGAAGATAGGGGCAGTTCCTACGAGCAGTACTTC.

This clonotype was counted between two and nine times. The CDR3 spells CASSEYRASYTF. CDR3 DNA sequence: TGTGCCAGCAGTGAATACAGGGCGAGCTACACCTTC. J is TRBJ1-2 and V is TRBV6-1; D perhaps matches TRBD1 (6 bases). V was pared by 2 bases and J by 9 bases, with 10 bases between. CDR1 and CDR2 (germline): MNHNS, SASEGT. This CDR3 has 12 residues.

In this sample, this clonotype turned up a few times. The CDR3 reads CASSFLGSERIGYTF. In nucleotides, the CDR3 is TGTGCCAGCAGCTTCCTAGGGTCGGAGAGGATAGGCTACACCTTC. V gene TRBV5-8 combines with J gene TRBJ1-2; D is unclear. The CDR3 runs 15 residues. Germline V gene lookup returns CDR1 SGHTS and CDR2 YDEGEE. V gave up 2 bases and J gave up 8 bases, with 19 bases separating them.

This clonotype was found a few times. The V and J genes are TRBV20-1 and TRBJ2-7; 9 positions agree with TRBD1. V lost 2 bases to trimming and J lost 5 bases; unmatched junction nucleotides: 10. The CDR3 contains 15 residues. Germline lookup yields CDR1 DFQATT and CDR2 SNEGSKA (reference sequence). DNA for the CDR3: TGCAGTGCTAGATTCCCCCGGGACAGGGTTCACGAGCAGTACTTC. This gives the protein CSARFPRDRVHEQYF.

V and J are TRBV6-1 and TRBJ1-5; D is unresolved. This CDR3 has 17 residues. Germline CDR1 and CDR2: MNHNS and SASEGT. Trimming cost V 5 bases and J 1 base, with 18 bases left between them. CDR3 in DNA: TGTGCCAGCAGTCCTACCAGGAAGGTAGGGAGCAATCAGCCCCAGCATTTT. Protein: CASSPTRKVGSNQPQHF.

This clonotype was seen a handful of times. This chain joins TRBV25-1 and TRBJ2-3, with D hard to call. The CDR3 covers 14 residues. The V gene's germline CDR1 is MGHDK and CDR2 SYGVNS. V was pared by 4 bases and J by 0 bases, with 8 bases between. This chain's CDR3 is CASSAADSTDTQYF. The CDR3 DNA is TGTGCCAGCAGTGCCGCTGATAGCACAGATACGCAGTATTTT.

This clonotype was detected many times. This chain links TRBV29-1 with TRBJ2-4; the match to TRBD2 covers 10 bases. V gave up 2 bases and J gave up 6 bases; unmatched junction bases: 7. The CDR3 consists of 15 residues. Germline loops: CDR1 SQVTM, CDR2 ANQGSEA. The CDR3 region has the DNA TGCAGCGTTGAATCGAGCGGGGGGGGAGGAAACATTCAGTACTTC. Its protein is CSVESSGGGGNIQYF.

This clonotype was found a few times. The chain combines TRBV10-3 with TRBJ2-1; tentatively, D is TRBD2 (5 bases). Germline-derived CDR1 and CDR2 are ENHRY and SYGVKD. The V end was cut by 6 bases, the J end by 8 bases, with 11 bases between. The length of the CDR3 is 12 residues. This chain's CDR3 is CAIRGEGYEQFF. In DNA, the CDR3 is TGTGCCATCAGGGGAGAGGGCTATGAGCAGTTCTTC.

This chain uses TRBV7-2 with TRBJ1-1; D may be TRBD1 (6 bases). The germline V gene has CDR1 SGHTA and CDR2 FQGNSA. The V gene lost 1 base and the J gene lost 5 bases, with 14 bases spanning the gap. This CDR3 region has 15 residues. The CDR3 spells CASSLGYGGRTEAFF. The CDR3 nucleotides are TGTGCCAGCAGCTTAGGGTATGGGGGCAGGACTGAAGCTTTCTTT. The variable domain in full, with the rest retrieved from reference TRBV7-2 and TRBJ1-1, is GAGVSQSPSNKVTEKGKDVELRCDPISGHTALYWYRQSLGQGLEFLIYFQGNSAPDKSGLPSDRFSAERTGGSVSTLTIQRTQQEDSAVYLCASSLGYGGRTEAFFGQGTRLTVV.

This sequence joins TRBV6-1 and TRBJ2-7; D is undetermined. The CDR3 length is 15 residues. V was shortened by 6 bases and J by 0 bases, with 15 bases between the two germline ends. The germline gives CDR1 MNHNS, CDR2 SASEGT. CDR3 coding DNA: TGTGCCAGCAGACCTCAGCTGCATAGCTCCTACGAGCAGTACTTC. It encodes CASRPQLHSSYEQYF.

This rearrangement joins TRBV27 to TRBJ2-3, with D unclear. The CDR3 sequence is 13 residues long. Trimming left V 7 bases short and J 2 bases short, with 10 bases between. CDR1 and CDR2 from the germline V gene are MNHEY and SMNVEV (reference sequence). The CDR3 DNA sequence: TGTGCCAGCACTGGCAAGTACACAGATACGCAGTATTTT. It is translated as CASTGKYTDTQYF.